The 20 T cell receptor beta chains below come from one sample, sequenced in a study of blood T cell repertoires in COVID-19. Profiled with immunoSEQ multiplex PCR; TCRdb holds only in-frame clones, not every one. Of roughly 100,000 clones in the sample, 91% were seen once. Sequencing was carried out using peripheral blood. These receptors were obtained from a human donor in a cohort sampled during active COVID-19.

The chain recombines TRBV11-3 with TRBJ1-2; TRBD1 is a possible D gene (6 bases). CDR3 length: 20 residues. V dropped 5 bases and J dropped 2 bases, with 30 bases sitting between them. CDR1 and CDR2 from the germline V gene are SGHNT and YENEEA. This CDR3 is CASSLRRGGLEYSQNYGYTF. CDR3 nucleotides: TGTGCCAGCAGCCTCCGACGGGGGGGGCTTGAGTACAGTCAAAACTATGGCTACACCTTC.

The CDR3, as DNA: TGTGCCCGCGGGGGACTAGCGGGGGGCTCCTACGAGCAGTACTTC. It translates to CARGGLAGGSYEQYF. V is TRBV13 and J is TRBJ2-7; TRBD2 matches 15 bases. The CDR3 has 15 residues. The V gene's germline CDR1 is PRHDT and CDR2 FYEKMQ (reference sequence). Unmatched junction bases numbered 5, after V lost 11 bases and J lost 0 bases.

The chain joins TRBV7-2 to TRBJ1-4; maybe TRBD1 (6 bases). The CDR3 runs to 14 residues. CDR1 is SGHTA, CDR2 FQGNSA, per germline. The V and J ends lost 5 bases and 6 bases respectively, with 13 bases between them. The CDR3 is CASSRGGADEKLFF. The CDR3 DNA reads TGTGCCAGCAGCAGGGGGGGCGCCGATGAAAAACTGTTTTTT. Drawing the rest from reference TRBV7-2 and TRBJ1-4, the complete variable domain is GAGVSQSPSNKVTEKGKDVELRCDPISGHTALYWYRQSLGQGLEFLIYFQGNSAPDKSGLPSDRFSAERTGGSVSTLTIQRTQQEDSAVYLCASSRGGADEKLFFGSGTQLSVL.

The V call is TRBV12-3 or TRBV12-4, the J call TRBJ2-7, with D hard to call. The length of the CDR3 is 11 residues. The V end lost 5 bases, the J end lost 6 bases, and 8 bases lay between the germline ends. CDR3 coding DNA: TGTGCCAGCAGTCGAGGTCCCGAGCAGTACTTC. As protein: CASSRGPEQYF.

The chain carries TRBV2 and TRBJ2-1, with 10 bases that match TRBD2. The CDR3 spans 14 residues. The trim removed 5 bases at V and 10 bases at J, leaving 8 bases unmatched. Per germline, CDR1 SNHLY and CDR2 FYNNEI. CDR3: CASSYGLAAREQFF. CDR3 coding DNA: TGTGCCAGCAGTTACGGACTAGCGGCAAGAGAGCAGTTCTTC.

V usage is TRBV29-1 and J usage is TRBJ2-5; TRBD1 matches 8 bases. The germline V gene has CDR1 SQVTM and CDR2 ANQGSEA. The CDR3 length is 11 residues. Trimming at V came to 3 bases and at J to 9 bases, leaving 3 bases not matched to a gene. The CDR3 bases are TGCAGCGTTGAGATACAGGGGGCCCAGTACTTC. Encoded protein: CSVEIQGAQYF.

This chain joins TRBV18 and TRBJ2-1, with D possibly matching TRBD2 (6 bases). Germline V gives CDR1 KGHSH, CDR2 LQKENI. This CDR3 comprises 16 residues. Trimming stripped 3 bases from V and 6 bases from J, with 18 bases between. CDR3: CASSPSEGGRGNEQFF. CDR3 DNA sequence: TGTGCCAGCTCACCTTCTGAGGGCGGGCGGGGCAATGAGCAGTTCTTC.

V and J are TRBV5-1 and TRBJ2-5; 10 nucleotides agree with TRBD1. The ends lost 2 bases at V and 3 bases at J; junction bases unmatched: 1. Per the germline V gene, CDR1 is SGHRS and CDR2 is YFSETQ. This CDR3 region has 14 residues. The CDR3 region is CASSLGTGEETQYF. The DNA for the CDR3 is TGCGCCAGCAGCTTAGGGACAGGGGAAGAGACCCAGTACTTC.

The chain combines TRBV2 with TRBJ1-5; TRBD1 might be the D (5 bases). The CDR3 extends over 19 amino acids. The V and J ends lost 3 bases and 4 bases respectively, with 25 bases between them. Per the germline V gene, CDR1 is SNHLY and CDR2 is FYNNEI. CDR3 DNA sequence: TGTGCCAGCAGTGACCCCTTACAATCTGGGATTGGGGGGAATCAGCCCCAGCATTTT. As protein: CASSDPLQSGIGGNQPQHF.

The chain carries TRBV6-5 and TRBJ1-1; D may be TRBD1 (6 bases). Germline V lookup: CDR1 MNHEY, CDR2 SVGAGI. Trimming pared 2 bases from V and 2 bases from J, leaving 9 bases between. This CDR3 region has 14 residues. CDR3 loop: CASSYGGPNTEAFF. In DNA, the CDR3 is TGTGCCAGCAGTTACGGGGGCCCCAACACTGAAGCTTTCTTT.

J is TRBJ2-7 and V is TRBV7-2; D is possibly TRBD1 (6 bases). From germline, CDR1 is SGHTA and CDR2 FQGNSA. V dropped 5 bases and J dropped 4 bases, with 9 bases sitting between them. The CDR3 contains 12 residues. The CDR3 region has the DNA TGTGCCAGCAGCCTACAGGGTTACGAGCAGTACTTC. Translating gives CASSLQGYEQYF.

This clone was recorded only once. J is TRBJ1-5 and V is TRBV28; D is ambiguous. V lost 6 bases and J 5 bases, leaving 17 bases between the germline ends. The CDR3 covers 15 residues. In germline, CDR1 is MDHEN, CDR2 SYDVKM. The CDR3 DNA reads as TGTGCCAGCAGGTCGGGGTCTTACGCCTATCAGCCCCAGCATTTT. Protein: CASRSGSYAYQPQHF.

In its sample, this clone was seen once. This chain connects TRBV5-1 to TRBJ2-7, with TRBD2 identical over 8 bases. This CDR3 region has 14 residues. With 4 bases clipped from V and 10 bases from J, the junction kept 13 bases outside the gene matches. Germline-derived CDR1 and CDR2 are SGHRS and YFSETQ. The chain's CDR3 is CASSPTIGLASQYF. The CDR3 DNA reads TGCGCCAGCAGCCCTACCATAGGACTAGCTAGTCAGTACTTC. The full variable domain, its missing parts supplied by reference TRBV5-1 and TRBJ2-7, is KAGVTQTPRYLIKTRGQQVTLSCSPISGHRSVSWYQQTPGQGLQFLFEYFSETQRNKGNFPGRFSGRQFSNSRSEMNVSTLELGDSALYLCASSPTIGLASQYFGPGTRLTVT.

This chain links TRBV28 with TRBJ2-5, with D maybe TRBD2 (5 bases). The ends were cut back, 3 bases at V and 3 bases at J, with 8 bases in the middle. The germline gives CDR1 MDHEN, CDR2 SYDVKM. This CDR3 has 13 residues. The CDR3 spells CASSFQRKETQYF. The CDR3 bases are TGTGCCAGCAGTTTCCAGCGGAAAGAGACCCAGTACTTC.

The chain has TRBV7-9 and TRBJ1-2; D is ambiguous. V was trimmed by 0 bases and J by 8 bases, leaving 7 bases between them. The length of the CDR3 is 12 residues. Germline-derived CDR1 and CDR2 are SEHNR and FQNEAQ (reference sequence). The CDR3 region is CASSLATRGYTF. The CDR3 DNA is TGTGCCAGCAGCTTAGCCACCAGGGGCTACACCTTC.

This rearrangement joins TRBV27 to TRBJ2-1; TRBD2 matches 9 bases. V lost 0 bases, J lost 3 bases, and 18 bases stayed unmatched. Germline V CDR1 and CDR2: MNHEY, SMNVEV (reference sequence). CDR3 length: 21 residues. In DNA form, the CDR3 reads TGTGCCAGCAGTTTATCGGCGGGGACTAGCTTTGAGGGTGGGGTCTACAATGAGCAGTTCTTC. Protein: CASSLSAGTSFEGGVYNEQFF.

The chain has TRBV11-2 and TRBJ1-3; the D is unclear. The CDR3 totals 17 residues. Trimming took off 1 base at V and 5 bases at J, with 18 bases between the two ends. Germline V lookup: CDR1 SGHAT, CDR2 FQNNGV. CDR3 region: CASSLVSGVLVRNTIYF. CDR3 sequence (DNA): TGTGCCAGCAGCTTAGTAAGCGGTGTGTTGGTTAGAAACACCATATATTTT.

The chain is built from TRBV23-1 and TRBJ1-1; D is unresolved. Being an ORF, TRBV23-1 has a function that is uncertain. The CDR3 spans 16 residues. Trimming took off 2 bases at V and 0 bases at J, with 13 bases between the two ends. Here the CDR3 DNA reads TGCGCCAGCAGTCAAATCGGGGAGGGCTTGAACACTGAAGCTTTCTTT. This codes for CASSQIGEGLNTEAFF.

The V call is TRBV7-9, the J call TRBJ1-2, with 7 bases identical to TRBD1. V was clipped by 7 bases and J by 3 bases; unmatched bases: 8. Germline-derived CDR1 and CDR2 are SEHNR and FQNEAQ (reference sequence). The CDR3 is made up of 14 amino acids. The CDR3 here is CASTLSGTDYGYTF. CDR3 nucleotide sequence: TGTGCCAGCACCCTAAGTGGGACAGACTATGGCTACACCTTC.

The CDR3 region has the DNA TGTGCCAGCAGGACAGACAGGGGAACAACTAATGAAAAACTGTTTTTT. It is translated as CASRTDRGTTNEKLFF. V and J are TRBV28 and TRBJ1-4; TRBD1 matches at 8 bases. The length of the CDR3 is 16 residues. Per germline, CDR1 MDHEN and CDR2 SYDVKM. With 6 bases clipped from V and 0 bases from J, the junction kept 6 bases outside the gene matches.